What follows are 28 T cell receptor beta chains derived from one specimen sequenced in a study of T cells in Graves' hyperthyroidism and ophthalmopathy. Researchers took RNA transcripts and amplified the TCR beta CDR3 regions from them. A set of HTBI primers served as the primers for a first-round RT-PCR of the TCR CDR3. TCRdb ran MiXCR on the multiplex PCR reads and lists one entry per CDR3 protein. The sample holds 250,000 to 300,000 distinct CDR3 sequences; approximately 12% are singletons and the top ten take almost 8%. The sequenced material came from blood. The receptors stem from a woman in her twenties or thirties with Graves' hyperthyroidism that later progressed to Graves' ophthalmopathy.

This clonotype was observed many times. The chain recombines TRBV20-1 with TRBJ2-5; D unclear. The germline gives CDR1 DFQATT, CDR2 SNEGSKA (reference sequence). This CDR3 comprises 13 residues. V dropped 6 bases and J dropped 0 bases, with 11 bases sitting between them. For the CDR3, the DNA is TGCAGTGCGGTCGGGCAATACCAAGAGACCCAGTACTTC. Translation gives CSAVGQYQETQYF.

This clonotype has at least ten counts. V usage is TRBV7-2 and J usage is TRBJ2-3; TRBD2 might be the D (6 bases). The germline CDR1 and CDR2 sequences are SGHTA and FQGNSA. CDR3 length equals 14 residues. V was pared by 5 bases and J by 4 bases, with 13 bases between. DNA for the CDR3: TGTGCCAGCAGCCCCTGGAGGGCCGCAGATACGCAGTATTTT. Encoded protein: CASSPWRAADTQYF.

This clonotype has at least ten counts. The chain carries TRBV28 and TRBJ1-1; 9 bases match TRBD1. This CDR3 contains 13 residues. Germline V gene data show CDR1 as MDHEN and CDR2 as SYDVKM. Trimming cost V 6 bases and J 1 base; bases outside gene matches: 0. CDR3 DNA sequence: TGTGCCAGCAGGGACAGGGGGAACACTGAAGCTTTCTTT. It codes for CASRDRGNTEAFF.

CDR3 nucleotide sequence: TGTGCCAGCTCCGGGACAGGGATCTCCTACGAGCAGTACTTC. It specifies CASSGTGISYEQYF. The chain uses TRBV6-1 and TRBJ2-7; TRBD1 matches at 9 bases. In germline, CDR1 is MNHNS, CDR2 SASEGT. The junction had 5 bases not matched to a gene; V was cut back by 8 bases and J by 0 bases. This CDR3 contains 14 residues.

The chain carries TRBV27 and TRBJ2-7, with 7 nucleotides matching TRBD1. CDR3 length: 14 residues. Trimming cost V 5 bases and J 3 bases; bases outside gene matches: 7. Germline values: CDR1 MNHEY, CDR2 SMNVEV (reference sequence). The CDR3 DNA sequence: TGTGCCAGCAGTCTCATACAGGGGCACTACGAGCAGTACTTC. Its translation is CASSLIQGHYEQYF.

This clonotype has a handful of counts. The chain joins TRBV28 to TRBJ2-7; no firm D call. Germline V CDR1 and CDR2: MDHEN, SYDVKM. V was shortened by 7 bases and J by 3 bases, with 10 bases between the two germline ends. The CDR3 has 12 amino acids. The CDR3 reads CASTSLSYEQYF. Written as DNA, the CDR3 is TGTGCCAGCACAAGCCTGAGCTACGAGCAGTACTTC.

This clonotype was recorded a few times. The chain combines TRBV15 with TRBJ1-5, with D possibly being TRBD1 (5 bases). The germline gives CDR1 LNHNV, CDR2 YYDKDF (reference sequence). Trimming cost V 3 bases and J 14 bases, with 14 bases left between them. The CDR3 is 12 amino acids. The CDR3 DNA follows: TGTGCCACCAGCAGGGATAAACGGGGCGAGCATTTT. It specifies CATSRDKRGEHF. The full variable domain, its missing parts supplied by reference TRBV15 and TRBJ1-5, is DAMVIQNPRYQVTQFGKPVTLSCSQTLNHNVMYWYQQKSSQAPKLLFHYYDKDFNNEADTPDNFQSRRPNTSFCFLDIRSPGLGDTAMYLCATSRDKRGEHFGDGTRLSIL.

The V gene is TRBV9, the J gene TRBJ2-1, with D tentatively TRBD2 (7 bases). Trimming pared 0 bases from V and 0 bases from J, leaving 13 bases between. This CDR3 contains 17 residues. From germline, CDR1 is SGDLS and CDR2 YYNGEE. DNA for the CDR3: TGTGCCAGCAGCGTAGACGGAGGGGGGGCCTCCTACAATGAGCAGTTCTTC. Residues: CASSVDGGGASYNEQFF.

As concerns this clonotype: This may be a read error, as it is one base from a much larger clone. The rearrangement uses TRBV7-2 and TRBJ2-5; 7 nucleotides align to TRBD2. Unmatched junction bases numbered 12, after V lost 5 bases and J lost 6 bases. The germline gives CDR1 SGHTA, CDR2 FQGNSA. The CDR3 sequence is 15 residues long. In DNA, the CDR3 is TGTGCCAGCAGCCCGTCCGGGGGAGGGATACAGACCCAGTACTTC. Translating gives CASSPSGGGIQTQYF.

This chain connects TRBV27 to TRBJ1-3, with a tentative D call TRBD1 (5 bases). Trimming shortened V by 1 base and J by 2 bases, and 15 bases separated the two germline ends. CDR1 is MNHEY and CDR2 is SMNVEV in the germline V gene (reference sequence). This CDR3 spans 17 amino acids. This chain's CDR3 is CASSLWWSGRPGNTIYF. DNA of the CDR3: TGTGCCAGCAGTTTATGGTGGTCAGGGCGACCTGGAAACACCATATATTTT.

This clonotype was observed many times. The V gene is TRBV7-6, the J gene TRBJ2-7; a possible D gene is TRBD2 (5 bases). Trimming removed 7 bases at V and 0 bases at J, with 10 bases between. CDR3 length: 13 residues. CDR1 is SGHVS, CDR2 FNYEAQ, per germline. CDR3 sequence (DNA): TGTGCCAGCACCCCAGCGGACTCCTACGAGCAGTACTTC. Translating gives CASTPADSYEQYF.

There are many counts of this clonotype. The V call is TRBV5-1, the J call TRBJ1-6; D perhaps matches TRBD1 (5 bases). CDR3 length: 15 residues. The germline CDR1 and CDR2 sequences are SGHRS and YFSETQ. Trimming took off 4 bases at V and 8 bases at J, with 16 bases between the two ends. In DNA, the CDR3 is TGCGCCAGCAGCATCACAGGAATCACGGATTCACCCCTCCACTTT. Its translation is CASSITGITDSPLHF.

This clonotype came up many times. This rearrangement joins TRBV18 to TRBJ2-4; 7 positions agree with TRBD1. The V gene end was trimmed by 6 bases and the J gene end by 6 bases; junction bases not matched to a gene: 8. In germline, CDR1 is KGHSH, CDR2 LQKENI. The CDR3 is 14 residues long. CDR3 in DNA: TGTGCCAGCTCCTCAGAAGGGACAGCAAACATTCAGTACTTC. Its protein is CASSSEGTANIQYF.

Ten or more counts support this clonotype. V is TRBV2 and J is TRBJ2-7; D possibly matches TRBD1 or TRBD2 (5 bases each). V was clipped by 7 bases and J by 2 bases, with 12 bases between them. CDR3 size: 13 residues. Germline V gene lookup returns CDR1 SNHLY and CDR2 FYNNEI. The CDR3 region is CASTRDGAYEQYF. The CDR3 DNA reads as TGTGCCAGCACTAGGGACGGAGCCTACGAGCAGTACTTC. Combining the CDR3 with reference TRBV2 and TRBJ2-7 gives the whole variable domain EPEVTQTPSHQVTQMGQEVILRCVPISNHLYFYWYRQILGQKVEFLVSFYNNEISEKSEIFDDQFSVERPDGSNFTLKIRSTKLEDSAMYFCASTRDGAYEQYFGPGTRLTVT.

This clonotype was detected ten times or more. The genes are TRBV5-5 and TRBJ1-1; a weak D match, TRBD1 (5 bases). Trimming removed 2 bases at V and 5 bases at J, with 16 bases between. The CDR3 is made up of 15 amino acids. CDR1 is SGHKS, CDR2 YYEKEE, per germline (reference sequence). DNA of the CDR3: TGTGCCAGCAGCTTCTCCCCTGGAAGGGGAACTGAAGCTTTCTTT. Protein: CASSFSPGRGTEAFF.

In its sample, this clonotype was seen many times. The rearrangement uses TRBV6-1 and TRBJ2-1, with TRBD2 matching over 7 bases. Looked up from germline, CDR1 is MNHNS and CDR2 is SASEGT. This CDR3 has 13 residues. Germline trimming cut 5 bases from V and 7 bases from J; bases unmatched to any gene: 5. The CDR3 DNA reads TGTGCCAGCAGTACGGGACTACCGAATGAGCAGTTCTTC. Protein product: CASSTGLPNEQFF.

This clonotype was detected many times. The chain couples TRBV5-1 to TRBJ2-3; 10 bases are shared with TRBD2. The CDR3 contains 16 residues. The germline CDR1 and CDR2 sequences are SGHRS and YFSETQ. J was trimmed by 4 bases and V by 4 bases; bases with no gene match: 9. The CDR3 region is CASSLGTSERADTQYF. In nucleotides, the CDR3 is TGCGCCAGCAGCCTTGGGACTAGCGAACGGGCAGATACGCAGTATTTT.

A note on this clonotype: Just one base apart from a much larger clone, this may be a read error. Given the absence of the conserved phenylalanine or tryptophan at the CDR3 end, a read error is likely. This chain joins TRBV3-1 and TRBJ2-2; D remains ambiguous. The germline gives CDR1 LGHDT, CDR2 YNNKEL (reference sequence). The V end was cut by 0 bases, the J end by 7 bases, with 3 bases between. The CDR3 is made up of 12 amino acids. Here the CDR3 DNA reads TGTGCCAGCAGCCAAGAAGACGGGGAGCTGTTTTCT. This sequence encodes CASSQEDGELFS.

The table lists this clonotype with many counts. V usage is TRBV15 and J usage is TRBJ1-2; 10 nucleotides line up with TRBD1. J lost 4 bases, V lost 2 bases, and 7 bases had no gene match. CDR3 length: 16 residues. The germline CDR1 and CDR2 sequences are LNHNV and YYDKDF (reference sequence). CDR3 nucleotides: TGTGCCACCAGCAGACAAGAGGACAGGGGGGTCTATGGCTACACCTTC. It translates to CATSRQEDRGVYGYTF.

This clonotype was counted many times. The J gene is TRBJ2-5, the V gene TRBV20-1; D is possibly TRBD1 or TRBD2 (5 bases each). The CDR3 covers 13 residues. V dropped 2 bases and J dropped 5 bases, with 12 bases sitting between them. CDR1 is DFQATT and CDR2 is SNEGSKA in the germline V gene (reference sequence). CDR3 region: CSARKVGEETQYF. CDR3 bases: TGCAGTGCTAGAAAGGTGGGGGAGGAGACCCAGTACTTC.

At least ten counts were recorded for this clonotype. V and J are TRBV5-6 and TRBJ2-1, with 8 nucleotides matching TRBD1. The CDR3 runs to 14 residues. In germline, CDR1 is SGHDT, CDR2 YYEEEE. V shed 3 bases, J shed 3 bases, and the junction held 2 bases outside the gene matches. The CDR3 region is CASSWTGNYNEQFF. The CDR3 DNA is TGTGCCAGCAGCTGGACAGGGAACTACAATGAGCAGTTCTTC. The variable domain in full, with the rest retrieved from reference TRBV5-6 and TRBJ2-1, is DAGVTQSPTHLIKTRGQQVTLRCSPKSGHDTVSWYQQALGQGPQFIFQYYEEEERQRGNFPDRFSGHQFPNYSSELNVNALLLGDSALYLCASSWTGNYNEQFFGPGTRLTVL.

This clonotype was counted ten times or more. The chain uses TRBV30 and TRBJ1-5; D is unresolved. V was pared by 0 bases and J by 2 bases, with 2 bases between. The length of the CDR3 is 12 residues. Germline CDR1 is GTSNPN and CDR2 is SVGIG (reference sequence). The CDR3 spells CAWSVGNQPQHF. The CDR3 coding sequence is TGTGCCTGGAGTGTAGGCAATCAGCCCCAGCATTTT.

This clonotype was detected many times. The V and J genes are TRBV7-2 and TRBJ2-6, with TRBD2 identical over 14 bases. The length of the CDR3 is 20 residues. V trimming: 6 bases; J trimming: 0 bases; junction bases outside the gene matches: 10. Germline assignment: CDR1 SGHTA and CDR2 FQGNSA. For the CDR3, the DNA is TGTGCCAGCAGATCTCCGGGACTAGCGGGAGTGAGCTCTGGGGCCAACGTCCTGACTTTC. It is translated as CASRSPGLAGVSSGANVLTF. Based on the CDR3 plus reference TRBV7-2 and TRBJ2-6, the full variable domain is GAGVSQSPSNKVTEKGKDVELRCDPISGHTALYWYRQSLGQGLEFLIYFQGNSAPDKSGLPSDRFSAERTGGSVSTLTIQRTQQEDSAVYLCASRSPGLAGVSSGANVLTFGAGSRLTVL.

This clonotype was observed many times. The chain is built from TRBV14 and TRBJ2-3; 7 bases are a match to TRBD1. CDR3 length: 15 amino acids. The V segment lost 5 bases and the J segment 6 bases; nucleotides outside the gene matches: 11. Germline assignment: CDR1 SGHDN and CDR2 FVKESK. The CDR3 loop reads CASSNRGGGWDTQYF. In nucleotides, the CDR3 is TGTGCCAGCAGCAACAGGGGCGGCGGCTGGGATACGCAGTATTTT. The whole variable domain, remainder taken from reference TRBV14 and TRBJ2-3, is EAGVTQFPSHSVIEKGQTVTLRCDPISGHDNLYWYRRVMGKEIKFLLHFVKESKQDESGMPNNRFLAERTGGTYSTLKVQPAELEDSGVYFCASSNRGGGWDTQYFGPGTRLTVL.

The chain has TRBV5-4 and TRBJ2-3; D uncertain. CDR1 SGHNT and CDR2 YYREEE come from the germline V gene (reference sequence). The CDR3 consists of 13 residues. Trimming took off 3 bases at V and 0 bases at J, with 5 bases between the two ends. The CDR3 region is CASSSFSTDTQYF. CDR3 nucleotides: TGTGCCAGCAGCTCGTTCAGCACAGATACGCAGTATTTT.

This clonotype was observed at least ten times. This sequence joins TRBV7-9 and TRBJ2-7; 7 bases are shared with TRBD2. The V gene end was trimmed by 1 base and the J gene end by 3 bases; junction bases not matched to a gene: 3. The CDR3 contains 14 residues. The germline CDR1 and CDR2 sequences are SEHNR and FQNEAQ (reference sequence). The CDR3 region is CASSLGSGIYEQYF. CDR3 bases: TGTGCCAGCAGCTTAGGGAGCGGGATCTACGAGCAGTACTTC.

This clonotype showed up many times. The J gene is TRBJ1-2, the V gene TRBV28, with 9 bases that match TRBD1. The CDR3 extends over 12 amino acids. Germline values: CDR1 MDHEN, CDR2 SYDVKM. V shed 6 bases, J shed 6 bases, and the junction held 2 bases outside the gene matches. The CDR3 DNA reads TGTGCCAGCAGGGGACAGGGCAATGGCTACACCTTC. It codes for CASRGQGNGYTF.

This clonotype was detected many times. The rearrangement joins TRBV20-1 to TRBJ2-7; 11 bases map to TRBD2. Germline trimming cut 7 bases from V and 5 bases from J; bases unmatched to any gene: 10. The germline V gene encodes CDR1 DFQATT and CDR2 SNEGSKA (reference sequence). CDR3 length: 14 amino acids. Here the CDR3 reads CSGQTIAGGDEQYF. CDR3 DNA sequence: TGCAGTGGGCAGACTATAGCGGGAGGGGACGAGCAGTACTTC.